A selection of T cell receptor beta chains follows, all from one sample in a study of OX40 agonist ivuxolimab in advanced cancers. TCRdb's table, derived via immunoSEQ multiplex PCR, lists solely in-frame clones and lacks some. Altogether about 76,000 clones are present, 75% to 85% being singletons, with the ten largest covering 0.61%. The sample here was CD4+ or CD8+ T cells sorted from blood, taken in a trial of the OX40 agonist ivuxolimab. The receptors shown here come from an adult with an advanced solid tumor such as melanoma, head and neck, liver or kidney cancer. CDR3s include the opening cysteine and the closing phenylalanine or tryptophan. The D gene is left open where the match is weak. Part of the rows lack a size; the others show once, few, many or a class for expanded clones.

D gene	V gene	J gene	clone size	CDR3 protein	CDR3 DNA
.	TRBV7-3	TRBJ2-2	once	CASSTYLGTNNAGELFF	TGTGCCAGCAGCACCTACTTAGGGACAAATAACGCCGGGGAGCTGTTTTTT
TRBD1	TRBV5-1	TRBJ2-3	.	CASSLGQGGTDTQYF	TGCGCCAGCAGCTTGGGACAGGGTGGCACAGATACGCAGTATTTT
.	TRBV30	TRBJ1-2	.	CAWRRRGYGYTF	TGTGCCTGGAGACGGCGAGGCTATGGCTACACCTTC
TRBD2	TRBV11-1	TRBJ2-2	.	CASTEGGSYTGELFF	TGTGCCAGCACTGAGGGCGGGAGCTACACCGGGGAGCTGTTTTTT
.	TRBV27	TRBJ1-4	.	CASSAIFSHPGATNEKLFF	TGTGCCAGCAGTGCCATCTTTAGCCATCCAGGGGCAACTAATGAAAAACTGTTTTTT
.	TRBV27	TRBJ2-4	once	CASSLWSDLAKNIQYF	TGTGCCAGCAGTTTATGGTCAGACCTAGCCAAAAACATTCAGTACTTC
TRBD1	TRBV5-1	TRBJ1-2	.	CASSLAGGAGYGYTF	TGCGCCAGCAGCTTGGCAGGGGGCGCAGGGTATGGCTACACCTTC
TRBD1	TRBV10-1	TRBJ1-4	.	CASSGGDSLNEKLFF	TGCGCCAGCAGTGGGGGGGACAGCCTTAATGAAAAACTGTTTTTT
.	TRBV2	TRBJ1-1	.	CASSRQEGNTEAFF	TGTGCCAGCAGCCGACAGGAGGGGAACACTGAAGCTTTCTTT
.	TRBV5-8	TRBJ2-4	once	CASSWGQGLAKNIQYF	TGTGCCAGCAGCTGGGGTCAGGGATTAGCCAAAAACATTCAGTACTTC
.	TRBV10-3	TRBJ1-4	.	CAISDRDEKLFF	TGTGCCATCAGTGACAGGGACGAAAAACTGTTTTTT
.	TRBV18	TRBJ1-2	.	CASSPTGGINYGYTF	TGTGCCAGCTCCCCCACCGGGGGCATTAACTATGGCTACACCTTC
TRBD2	TRBV11-2	TRBJ2-5	.	CASSLDGLAGAPTQYF	TGTGCCAGCAGCTTAGATGGACTAGCGGGGGCCCCCACCCAGTACTTC
TRBD1	TRBV5-6	TRBJ1-1	.	CASRLTGGRTEAFF	TGTGCCAGCAGATTAACAGGGGGTCGAACTGAAGCTTTCTTT
.	TRBV10-3	TRBJ2-7	.	CAISEINSGSYEQYF	TGTGCCATCAGTGAAATCAATTCCGGGTCCTACGAGCAGTACTTC
.	TRBV4-2	TRBJ1-3	.	CASSQAGGTTGNTIYF	TGTGCCAGCAGCCAAGCAGGTGGGACAACCGGAAACACCATATATTTT
TRBD1	TRBV9	TRBJ1-4	.	CASSRSSGGEKLFF	TGTGCCAGCAGCCGGTCGTCAGGGGGAGAAAAACTGTTTTTT
.	TRBV6-5	TRBJ2-1	.	CASSQGSEQFF	TGTGCCAGCAGCCAGGGGAGTGAGCAGTTCTTC
.	TRBV27	TRBJ2-7	.	CASSLGGGAGYEQYF	TGTGCCAGCAGTTTGGGGGGCGGGGCTGGGTACGAGCAGTACTTC
.	TRBV6-5	TRBJ1-1	few	CASSYSQANTEAFF	TGTGCCAGCAGTTACTCCCAGGCGAACACTGAAGCTTTCTTT
TRBD1	TRBV6-5	TRBJ2-3	.	CASGRTGYSTDTQYF	TGTGCCAGCGGACGGACAGGCTATAGCACAGATACGCAGTATTTT
.	TRBV4-3	TRBJ2-5	.	CASSQGMSGRVTETQYF	TGCGCCAGCAGCCAAGGGATGAGCGGCCGGGTTACAGAGACCCAGTACTTC
.	TRBV6-6	TRBJ1-1	.	CASSYRVNTEAFF	TGTGCCAGCAGTTACAGGGTGAACACTGAAGCTTTCTTT
.	TRBV27	TRBJ1-1	.	CASSITGYTEAFF	TGTGCCAGCAGTATCACAGGGTACACTGAAGCTTTCTTT
.	TRBV19	TRBJ1-3	.	CASRKGRRESSGNTIYF	TGTGCCAGTAGGAAGGGTCGCAGGGAGAGCTCTGGAAACACCATATATTTT
.	TRBV5-8	TRBJ2-3	.	CASSSHYGDTQYF	TGTGCCAGCAGCTCCCACTACGGAGATACGCAGTATTTT
TRBD1	TRBV18	TRBJ2-7	.	CASSQGADEQYF	TGTGCCAGCTCGCAGGGGGCCGACGAGCAGTACTTC
TRBD1	TRBV2	TRBJ1-1	.	CASSNRDRLNTEAFF	TGTGCCAGCAGTAACCGGGACAGGCTGAACACTGAAGCTTTCTTT
.	TRBV5-1	TRBJ1-2	.	CASSLASTQIGGYTF	TGCGCCAGCAGCTTGGCCAGCACCCAGATTGGTGGCTACACCTTC
.	TRBV4-2	TRBJ2-2	.	CASSRPGGKGELFF	TGTGCCAGCAGCCGGCCCGGGGGTAAGGGGGAGCTGTTTTTT
.	TRBV12-2	TRBJ2-6	.	CASRGTQSRANVLTF	TGTGCAAGTCGCGGGACACAAAGTCGGGCCAACGTCCTGACTTTC
TRBD1	TRBV18	TRBJ2-4	.	CASSPPGQGVGNIQYF	TGTGCCAGCTCACCACCGGGACAGGGCGTCGGAAACATTCAGTACTTC
.	TRBV16	TRBJ1-5	.	CASSQRKVGPANQPQHF	TGTGCCAGCAGCCAAAGAAAGGTGGGGCCAGCTAATCAGCCCCAGCATTTT
.	TRBV18	TRBJ2-7	.	CASSPQYEQYF	TGTGCCAGCTCACCGCAGTACGAGCAGTACTTC
TRBD1	TRBV10-3	TRBJ2-7	.	CAISAQGQTYEQYF	TGTGCCATCAGTGCTCAGGGACAGACCTACGAGCAGTACTTC
TRBD1	TRBV5-1	TRBJ2-7	.	CASRGQGASYEQYF	TGCGCCAGCCGAGGGCAGGGGGCCTCCTACGAGCAGTACTTC
.	TRBV6-5	TRBJ2-2	.	CASRGGRSNTGELFF	TGTGCCAGCAGAGGCGGACGGTCCAACACCGGGGAGCTGTTTTTT
TRBD1	TRBV7-7	TRBJ1-1	.	CASSERGQGKTEAFF	TGTGCCAGCAGTGAACGGGGACAGGGGAAGACTGAAGCTTTCTTT
TRBD1	TRBV7-3	TRBJ1-1	.	CASSLDRGREAFF	TGTGCCAGCAGCTTAGACAGGGGGCGTGAAGCTTTCTTT
TRBD2	TRBV18	TRBJ2-1	.	CASSRTTGLAGAPTGNEQFF	TGTGCCAGCTCAAGGACCACCGGACTAGCGGGGGCTCCGACGGGAAATGAGCAGTTCTTC
.	TRBV7-3	TRBJ1-6	.	CASSLTVSSPLHF	TGTGCCAGCAGCTTAACGGTGTCTTCACCCCTCCACTTT
.	TRBV5-1	TRBJ1-2	.	CASSFLADYGYTF	TGCGCCAGCAGCTTTCTCGCGGATTATGGCTACACCTTC
.	TRBV5-6	TRBJ2-2	once	CASSLGSLGGELFF	TGTGCCAGCAGCTTGGGGTCCCTTGGCGGGGAGCTGTTTTTT
TRBD1	TRBV18	TRBJ1-2	.	CASSPYTGERRGYTF	TGTGCCAGCTCACCCTATACAGGGGAAAGGAGGGGCTACACCTTC
TRBD2	TRBV11-1	TRBJ2-5	.	CASSPSTPSGEETQYF	TGTGCCAGCAGCCCATCCACCCCTAGCGGGGAGGAGACCCAGTACTTC
.	TRBV4-2	TRBJ2-7	.	CASSQGGVSYEQYF	TGTGCCAGCAGCCAAGGTGGAGTTTCCTACGAGCAGTACTTC
TRBD1	TRBV29-1	TRBJ2-3	.	CSGWTGRTDTQYF	TGCAGCGGTTGGACAGGGAGAACAGATACGCAGTATTTT
.	TRBV4-1	TRBJ1-6	.	CASSHSRKGGLLFSPLHF	TGCGCCAGCAGCCATTCCCGAAAGGGGGGGCTACTATTTTCACCCCTCCACTTT
.	TRBV2	TRBJ1-1	.	CASRADSEAFF	TGTGCCAGCAGGGCTGACAGTGAAGCTTTCTTT
.	TRBV30	TRBJ2-7	.	CAWSRDFHSYEQYF	TGTGCCTGGAGCCGGGACTTCCACTCCTACGAGCAGTACTTC
.	TRBV7-3	TRBJ2-2	.	CASSPTLDRTNTGELFF	TGTGCCAGCAGCCCCACTCTGGACAGAACGAACACCGGGGAGCTGTTTTTT
TRBD1	TRBV18	TRBJ1-2	few	CASSPVPGQVNYGYTF	TGTGCCAGCTCACCCGTCCCGGGACAGGTTAACTATGGCTACACCTTC
TRBD1	TRBV6-5	TRBJ1-2	.	CAAWTGNYGYTF	TGTGCCGCATGGACAGGCAACTATGGCTACACCTTC
.	TRBV5-1	TRBJ2-5	.	CASSLMGYQETQYF	TGCGCCAGCAGCTTGATGGGGTACCAAGAGACCCAGTACTTC